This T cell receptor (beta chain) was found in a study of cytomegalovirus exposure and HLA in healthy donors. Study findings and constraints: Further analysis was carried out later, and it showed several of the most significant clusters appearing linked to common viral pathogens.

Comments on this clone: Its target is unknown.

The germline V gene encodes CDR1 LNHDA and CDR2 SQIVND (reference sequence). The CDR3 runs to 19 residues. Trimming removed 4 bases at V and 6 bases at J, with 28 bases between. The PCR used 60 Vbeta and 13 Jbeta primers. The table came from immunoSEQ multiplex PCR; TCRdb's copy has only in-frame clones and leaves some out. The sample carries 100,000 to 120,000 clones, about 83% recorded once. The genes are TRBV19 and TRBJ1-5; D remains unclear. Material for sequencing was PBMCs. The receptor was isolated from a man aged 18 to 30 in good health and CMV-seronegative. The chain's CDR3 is CASSSFQEREIKSGQPQHF. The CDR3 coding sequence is TGTGCCAGTAGTAGCTTCCAGGAACGGGAAATAAAGTCGGGTCAGCCCCAGCATTTT.